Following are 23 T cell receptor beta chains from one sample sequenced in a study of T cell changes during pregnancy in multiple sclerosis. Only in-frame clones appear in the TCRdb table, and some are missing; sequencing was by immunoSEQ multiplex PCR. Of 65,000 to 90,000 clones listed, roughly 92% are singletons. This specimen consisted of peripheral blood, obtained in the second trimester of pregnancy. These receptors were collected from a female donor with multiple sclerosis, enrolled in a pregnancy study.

The CDR3 is CACQLANTGELFF. CDR3 in DNA: TGTGCCTGCCAACTAGCGAACACCGGGGAGCTGTTTTTT. The chain has TRBV30 and TRBJ2-2, with D possibly being TRBD2 (5 bases). Germline V gene data show CDR1 as GTSNPN and CDR2 as SVGIG (reference sequence). V was pared by 6 bases and J by 0 bases, with 8 bases between. This CDR3 has 13 amino acids.

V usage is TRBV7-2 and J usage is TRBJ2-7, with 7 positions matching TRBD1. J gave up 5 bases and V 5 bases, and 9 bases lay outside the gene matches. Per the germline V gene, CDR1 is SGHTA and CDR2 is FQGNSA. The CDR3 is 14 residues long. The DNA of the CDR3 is TGTGCCAGCAGCCGACAGGGAGCTAAAAACGAGCAGTACTTC. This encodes CASSRQGAKNEQYF.

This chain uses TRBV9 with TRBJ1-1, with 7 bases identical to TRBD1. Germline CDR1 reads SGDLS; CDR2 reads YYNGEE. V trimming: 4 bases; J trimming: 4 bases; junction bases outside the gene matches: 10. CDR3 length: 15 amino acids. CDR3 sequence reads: CASSLGGTAATEAFF. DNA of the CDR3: TGTGCCAGCAGCCTAGGAGGGACAGCCGCCACTGAAGCTTTCTTT.

The CDR3 loop reads CASLRDQETQYF. The CDR3 coding sequence is TGTGCCAGCTTGCGAGACCAAGAGACCCAGTACTTC. The chain couples TRBV2 to TRBJ2-5, with D unclear. Trimming removed 8 bases at V and 0 bases at J, with 7 bases between. This CDR3 has 12 amino acids. CDR1 is SNHLY, CDR2 FYNNEI, per germline.

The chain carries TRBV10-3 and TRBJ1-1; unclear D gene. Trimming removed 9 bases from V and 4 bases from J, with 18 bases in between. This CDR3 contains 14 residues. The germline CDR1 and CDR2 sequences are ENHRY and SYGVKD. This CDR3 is CAMEFLTRPTEAFF. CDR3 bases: TGTGCCATGGAGTTCTTGACGCGCCCCACTGAAGCTTTCTTT.

CDR3 protein: CANDRGQETQYF. CDR3 nucleotides: TGCGCCAACGACAGGGGGCAGGAGACCCAGTACTTC. The genes are TRBV5-1 and TRBJ2-5, with 10 bases lining up with TRBD1. Looked up from germline, CDR1 is SGHRS and CDR2 is YFSETQ. The length of the CDR3 is 12 residues. V was pared by 9 bases and J by 5 bases, with 4 bases of the junction left unmatched.

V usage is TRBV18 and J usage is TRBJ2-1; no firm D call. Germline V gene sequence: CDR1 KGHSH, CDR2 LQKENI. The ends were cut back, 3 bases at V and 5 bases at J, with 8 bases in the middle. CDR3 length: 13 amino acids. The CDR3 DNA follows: TGTGCCAGCTCACCTCCCGCGCACAATGAGCAGTTCTTC. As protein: CASSPPAHNEQFF.

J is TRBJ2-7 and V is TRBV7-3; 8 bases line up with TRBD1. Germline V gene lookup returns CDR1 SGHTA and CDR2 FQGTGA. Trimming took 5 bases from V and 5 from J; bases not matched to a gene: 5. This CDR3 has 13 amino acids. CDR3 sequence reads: CASSIGQGHEQYF. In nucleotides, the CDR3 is TGTGCCAGCAGCATCGGACAGGGCCACGAGCAGTACTTC.

The CDR3 loop is CASSFGVLGQETQYF. CDR3 nucleotides: TGTGCCAGCAGCTTCGGAGTACTCGGTCAAGAGACCCAGTACTTC. The V call is TRBV5-6, the J call TRBJ2-5; D ambiguous. Germline V lookup: CDR1 SGHDT, CDR2 YYEEEE. The CDR3 sequence is 15 residues long. The ends were cut back, 2 bases at V and 2 bases at J, with 13 bases in the middle. Together with reference TRBV5-6 and TRBJ2-5, the CDR3 gives the full variable domain: DAGVTQSPTHLIKTRGQQVTLRCSPKSGHDTVSWYQQALGQGPQFIFQYYEEEERQRGNFPDRFSGHQFPNYSSELNVNALLLGDSALYLCASSFGVLGQETQYFGPGTRLLVL.

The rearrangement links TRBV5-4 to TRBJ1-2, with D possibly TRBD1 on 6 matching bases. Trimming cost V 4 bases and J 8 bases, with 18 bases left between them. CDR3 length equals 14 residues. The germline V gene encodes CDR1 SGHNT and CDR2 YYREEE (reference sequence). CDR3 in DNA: TGTGCCAGCAGCACACCAGGGGATCCCAACGGCTACACCTTC. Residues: CASSTPGDPNGYTF.

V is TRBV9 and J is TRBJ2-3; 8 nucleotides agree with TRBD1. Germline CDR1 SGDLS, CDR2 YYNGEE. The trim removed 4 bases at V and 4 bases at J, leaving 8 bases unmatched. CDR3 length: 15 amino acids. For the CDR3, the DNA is TGTGCCAGCAGCCCACGACAGGGGTCCCCAGATACGCAGTATTTT. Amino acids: CASSPRQGSPDTQYF.

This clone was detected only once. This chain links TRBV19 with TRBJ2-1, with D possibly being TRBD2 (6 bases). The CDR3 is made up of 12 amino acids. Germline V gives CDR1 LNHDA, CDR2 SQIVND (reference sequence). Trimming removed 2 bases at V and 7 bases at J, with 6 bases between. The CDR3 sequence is CASSIRGNEQFF. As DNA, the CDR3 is TGTGCCAGTAGTATACGGGGGAATGAGCAGTTCTTC.

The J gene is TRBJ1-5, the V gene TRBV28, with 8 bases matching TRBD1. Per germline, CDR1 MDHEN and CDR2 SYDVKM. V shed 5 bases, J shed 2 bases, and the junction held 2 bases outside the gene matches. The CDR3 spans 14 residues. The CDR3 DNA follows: TGTGCCAGCAGTCCGGGACAGGGCAATCAGCCCCAGCATTTT. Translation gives CASSPGQGNQPQHF.

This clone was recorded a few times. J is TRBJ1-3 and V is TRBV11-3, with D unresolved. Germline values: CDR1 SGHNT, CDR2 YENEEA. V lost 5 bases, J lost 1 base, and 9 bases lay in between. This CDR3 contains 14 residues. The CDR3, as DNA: TGTGCCAGCAGCGAAACGACATCTGGAAACACCATATATTTT. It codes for CASSETTSGNTIYF.

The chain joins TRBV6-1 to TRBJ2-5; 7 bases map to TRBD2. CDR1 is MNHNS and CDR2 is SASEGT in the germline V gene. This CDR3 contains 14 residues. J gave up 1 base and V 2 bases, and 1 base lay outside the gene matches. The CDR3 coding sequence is TGTGCCAGCAGTGAATGGGGGGGCCAAGAGACCCAGTACTTC. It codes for CASSEWGGQETQYF.

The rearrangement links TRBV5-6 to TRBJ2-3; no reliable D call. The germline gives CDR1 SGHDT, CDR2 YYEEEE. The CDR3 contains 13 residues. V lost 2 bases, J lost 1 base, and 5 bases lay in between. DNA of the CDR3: TGTGCCAGCAGCTTAAGCGGCACAGATACGCAGTATTTT. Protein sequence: CASSLSGTDTQYF.

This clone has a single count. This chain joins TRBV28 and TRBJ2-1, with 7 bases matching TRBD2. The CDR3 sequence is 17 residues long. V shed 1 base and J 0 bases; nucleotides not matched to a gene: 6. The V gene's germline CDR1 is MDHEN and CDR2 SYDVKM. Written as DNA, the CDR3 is TGTGCCAGCAGTTTATTGGGGGGGAGAAGCTCCTACAATGAGCAGTTCTTC. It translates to CASSLLGGRSSYNEQFF.

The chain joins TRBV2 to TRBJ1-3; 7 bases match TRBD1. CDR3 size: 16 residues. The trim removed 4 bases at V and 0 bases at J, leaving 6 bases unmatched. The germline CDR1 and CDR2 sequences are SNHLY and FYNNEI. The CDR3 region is CASSVDRLSSGNTIYF. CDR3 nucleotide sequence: TGTGCCAGCAGTGTGGACAGGTTAAGCTCTGGAAACACCATATATTTT.

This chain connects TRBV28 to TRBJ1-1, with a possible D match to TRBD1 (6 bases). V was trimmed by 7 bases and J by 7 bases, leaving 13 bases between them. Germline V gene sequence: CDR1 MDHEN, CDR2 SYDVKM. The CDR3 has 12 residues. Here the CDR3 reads CASNVLQGEAFF. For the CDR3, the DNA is TGTGCCAGCAACGTTTTACAGGGTGAAGCTTTCTTT.

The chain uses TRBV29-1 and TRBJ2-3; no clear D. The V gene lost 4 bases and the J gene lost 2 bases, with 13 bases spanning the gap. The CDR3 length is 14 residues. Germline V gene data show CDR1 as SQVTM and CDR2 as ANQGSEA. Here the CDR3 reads CSVADRGVTDTQYF. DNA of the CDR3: TGCAGCGTTGCAGACCGCGGAGTCACAGATACGCAGTATTTT.

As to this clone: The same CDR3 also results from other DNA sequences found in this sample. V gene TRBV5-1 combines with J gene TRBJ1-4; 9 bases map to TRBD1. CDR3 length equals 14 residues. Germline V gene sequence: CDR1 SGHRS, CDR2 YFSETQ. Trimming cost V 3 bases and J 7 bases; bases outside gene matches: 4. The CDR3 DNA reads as TGCGCCAGCAGCTCGGGACAGGGAGGTGAAAAACTGTTTTTT. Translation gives CASSSGQGGEKLFF.

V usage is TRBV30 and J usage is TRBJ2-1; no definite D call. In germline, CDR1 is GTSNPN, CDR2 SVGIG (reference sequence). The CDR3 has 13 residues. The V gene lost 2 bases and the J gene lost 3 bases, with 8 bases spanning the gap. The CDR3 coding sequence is TGTGCCTGGAGTTCAGGCTACTACAATGAGCAGTTCTTC. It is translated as CAWSSGYYNEQFF.

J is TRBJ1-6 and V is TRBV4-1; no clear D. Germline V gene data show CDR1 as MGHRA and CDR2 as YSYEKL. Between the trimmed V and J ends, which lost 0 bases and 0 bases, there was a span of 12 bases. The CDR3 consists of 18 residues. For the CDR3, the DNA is TGCGCCAGCAGCCAAGAAACGGTCCGAAGCTCCTATAATTCACCCCTCCACTTT. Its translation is CASSQETVRSSYNSPLHF.